This T cell receptor beta chain stems from a study of shared clonotypes between healthy human individuals. Terminally differentiated effector memory CD45RA+ cells were excluded by CCR7 positive selection of CD45RO-negative cells. This CDR3 is built from 16 residues. Germline V gives CDR1 LNHDA, CDR2 SQIVND (reference sequence). Between the trimmed V and J ends, which lost 5 bases and 6 bases, there was a span of 23 bases. Study-wide results and limits: Blood was the sole source, and tissue repertoires probably differ.

To note about this clone: No antigen is known for it.

Using immunoSEQ multiplex PCR, the repertoire was profiled, and TCRdb retains in-frame clones only, with some absent. The repertoire holds 1.5 million to 2.5 million clones, with just under 95% as singletons. The specimen sequenced was naive CD8+ T cells sorted from blood. This chain uses TRBV19 with TRBJ2-7; tentatively, D is TRBD1 or TRBD2 (6 bases each). This clonotype originated in a man between 18 and 35 years old in good health. This CDR3 reads CASSPGATGAWSEQYF. The CDR3 region has the DNA TGTGCCAGTAGTCCGGGGGCTACAGGAGCTTGGTCCGAGCAGTACTTC.